The T cell receptor beta chain under discussion was sequenced for a study of cytomegalovirus exposure and HLA in healthy donors. Study-level results: A later analysis by the authors found several of the most significant clusters apparently linked to common viral pathogens.

CDR3 length equals 16 residues. Germline-derived CDR1 and CDR2 are MDHEN and SYDVKM. The trim removed 5 bases at V and 3 bases at J, leaving 9 bases unmatched. PCR was performed using 60 Vbeta and 13 Jbeta primers. The method was immunoSEQ multiplex PCR; TCRdb's version includes in-frame clones alone and lacks a portion of them. The sample lists around 90,000 clones, 62% occurring once. In this sample, this clone turned up a few times. Its antigen is as yet unknown. The specimen was PBMCs. The chain recombines TRBV28 with TRBJ1-4; 7 positions agree with TRBD1. The TCR sequence derives from a woman younger than 45 in good health and CMV-seropositive. The CDR3 DNA reads TGTGCCAGCAGTACCCGACAGGGACTCGCTAATGAAAAACTGTTTTTT. This gives the protein CASSTRQGLANEKLFF.